Listed below are T cell receptor beta chains from one sample, sequenced in a study of T cells after somatic rescue of genetic block. Measured with immunoSEQ multiplex PCR; TCRdb has only the in-frame clones, and not every one. The table shows 70,000 to 95,000 clones, with approximately 90% occurring only once. Sequencing was performed on peripheral blood mononuclear cells (PBMCs). These receptors were collected from a woman aged 18-30 years. Each CDR3 is given with its conserved first and last residue. D genes are given only for firm matches. Some rows have no size entry. The others give once, few or many, or a class for an expanded clone.

clone_size j_call d_call v_call cdr3_aa cdr3_nt
- TRBJ1-2 - TRBV4-3 CASSQGAIDGYTF TGCGCCAGCAGCCAAGGCGCGATAGATGGCTACACCTTC
- TRBJ2-5 TRBD1 TRBV29-1 CSVVAGTGETQYF TGCAGCGTTGTAGCCGGGACAGGGGAGACCCAGTACTTC
- TRBJ1-6 TRBD1 TRBV11-2 CASSLAGDRGSPLHF TGTGCCAGCAGCTTAGCAGGGGACAGAGGCTCACCCCTCCACTTT
- TRBJ2-7 - TRBV27 CASSLRGAGSYEQYF TGTGCCAGCAGTTTAAGGGGGGCAGGGTCCTACGAGCAGTACTTC
- TRBJ1-2 TRBD1 TRBV5-4 CASRPDRASTSYTF TGTGCCAGCAGGCCTGACAGGGCGTCTACGAGCTACACCTTC
- TRBJ2-7 - TRBV28 CASSVRDARAYEQYF TGTGCCAGCAGTGTCCGGGACGCTAGAGCGTACGAGCAGTACTTC
- TRBJ2-3 TRBD2 TRBV14 CASSQEGYRTSGRTDTQYF TGTGCCAGCAGCCAAGAGGGATACCGGACTAGCGGGAGGACAGATACGCAGTATTTT
- TRBJ2-5 - TRBV28 CASSRDSQETQYF TGTGCCAGCAGCCGCGACAGCCAAGAGACCCAGTACTTC
few TRBJ1-4 TRBD1 TRBV29-1 CSVSTGGLGELFF TGCAGCGTTTCGACAGGGGGTTTGGGGGAACTGTTTTTT
- TRBJ1-5 - TRBV28 CASLPGRDQPQHF TGTGCCAGCTTGCCGGGCAGGGATCAGCCCCAGCATTTT
- TRBJ1-2 - TRBV11-2 CASSAQRGPPGYGYTF TGTGCCAGCAGCGCCCAGAGAGGACCACCAGGCTATGGCTACACCTTC
- TRBJ1-2 - TRBV5-1 CASSLDRDYGYTF TGCGCCAGCAGCTTGGACAGGGACTATGGCTACACCTTC
once TRBJ2-1 TRBD1 TRBV5-4 CASSLPGQGAGNEQFF TGTGCCAGCAGCTTACCGGGACAGGGTGCAGGTAATGAGCAGTTCTTC
- TRBJ1-1 TRBD1 TRBV11-3 CASSSIDRGGTEAFF TGTGCCAGCAGTTCTATCGACAGGGGGGGCACTGAAGCTTTCTTT
- TRBJ2-1 TRBD1 TRBV6-1 CASSDPTRRQGVHNEQFF TGTGCCAGCAGTGACCCCACCCGTCGGCAGGGGGTGCACAATGAGCAGTTCTTC
- TRBJ2-7 TRBD1 TRBV10-3 CAIRSNRGLREQYF TGTGCCATCCGATCTAACAGGGGGCTTCGGGAGCAGTACTTC
- TRBJ1-1 - TRBV11-2 CASSATTGIGQNTEAFF TGTGCCAGCAGCGCTACCACTGGAATTGGACAGAACACTGAAGCTTTCTTT
once TRBJ1-4 - TRBV27 CASSLGPGTNEKLFF TGTGCCAGCAGTTTAGGTCCCGGGACTAATGAAAAACTGTTTTTT
- TRBJ2-7 TRBD2 TRBV4-1 CASSQGLAGAYEQYF TGCGCCAGCAGCCAAGGTCTAGCGGGGGCCTACGAGCAGTACTTC
- TRBJ2-7 - TRBV5-1 CASSGDISYEQYF TGCGCCAGCAGCGGGGACATCTCCTACGAGCAGTACTTC
- TRBJ2-4 TRBD1 TRBV6-1 CASSDPRGRIPYDDIQYF TGTGCCAGCAGTGATCCAAGGGGGCGAATACCTTACGACGACATTCAGTACTTC
- TRBJ2-6 - TRBV28 CASSLGGLSGANVLTF TGTGCCAGCAGTTTGGGGGGATTGTCTGGGGCCAACGTCCTGACTTTC